This passage covers 20 T cell receptor beta chains from one sample sequenced in a study of beta chain features in type 1 diabetes. Broader study findings: Among all four CD4+ subsets, Type 1 diabetes patients had TCRB CDR3s that were moderately but significantly shorter.

cDNA synthesis used the whole RNA isolate, giving expressed TCRB sequences. Generated by immunoSEQ multiplex PCR, the TCRdb table keeps only in-frame clones and is missing some. The sample carries approximately 730,000 clones, around 15% recorded once. For these receptors, no antigen is known. The sample taken for sequencing was naive CD4+ T cells from blood. The receptors here all came from a man aged 18-30 years with type 1 diabetes.

This clone was observed a few times. The chain links TRBV4-2 to TRBJ1-4; a possible D gene is TRBD1 (6 bases). This CDR3 has 15 residues. Germline CDR1 reads LGHNA; CDR2 reads YNFKEQ. Trimming left V 4 bases short and J 6 bases short, with 15 bases between. The CDR3 is CASSLGEAGDEKLFF. The DNA of the CDR3 is TGTGCCAGCAGCCTCGGTGAGGCAGGGGATGAAAAACTGTTTTTT.

The chain carries TRBV5-1 and TRBJ2-7; the D gene is possibly TRBD1 (6 bases). Per germline, CDR1 SGHRS and CDR2 YFSETQ. Deletions cut 4 bases from V and 1 base from J, with 18 bases between. The CDR3 covers 16 residues. The CDR3 DNA sequence: TGCGCCAGCAGCGCACTCTCTGACAGGCTGTCCTACGAGCAGTACTTC. It encodes CASSALSDRLSYEQYF.

The V gene is TRBV4-1, the J gene TRBJ2-2; D is unresolved. The V gene's germline CDR1 is MGHRA and CDR2 YSYEKL. CDR3 length: 15 amino acids. Trimming cost V 3 bases and J 5 bases, with 13 bases left between them. CDR3 amino acids: CASSQPIPWTGELFF. The CDR3 nucleotides read TGCGCCAGCAGCCAGCCTATCCCGTGGACCGGGGAGCTGTTTTTT.

There are a few counts of this clone. The gene calls are TRBV7-2 and TRBJ1-5; D is uncertain. V lost 5 bases and J 3 bases, leaving 8 bases between the germline ends. Looked up from germline, CDR1 is SGHTA and CDR2 is FQGNSA. The CDR3 runs to 13 residues. The CDR3 region is CASSPDPNQPQHF. The CDR3 DNA reads TGTGCCAGCAGCCCGGACCCCAATCAGCCCCAGCATTTT.

There are a few counts of this clone. This chain uses TRBV10-3 with TRBJ1-2; 7 nucleotides agree with TRBD1. Germline V gene data show CDR1 as ENHRY and CDR2 as SYGVKD. V shed 3 bases and J 5 bases; nucleotides not matched to a gene: 9. CDR3 length equals 15 residues. Written as DNA, the CDR3 is TGTGCCATCAGTGATGGACAGGTGCCTATATATGGCTACACCTTC. It codes for CAISDGQVPIYGYTF.

J is TRBJ1-1 and V is TRBV5-1, with D possibly matching TRBD1 (6 bases). With 6 bases removed from V and 1 base from J, the gap between germline ends came to 19 bases. This CDR3 region has 16 residues. Germline CDR1 and CDR2: SGHRS and YFSETQ. DNA of the CDR3: TGCGCCAGCAAGTCATTACAGGGTGCCTCGAACACTGAAGCTTTCTTT. Its translation: CASKSLQGASNTEAFF.

The chain uses TRBV5-1 and TRBJ1-1, with TRBD1 identical over 8 bases. The CDR3 has 15 amino acids. The germline gives CDR1 SGHRS, CDR2 YFSETQ. Losses at the gene ends were 4 bases for V and 0 bases for J; bases not matched to a gene: 5. CDR3 loop: CASSGTTGVNTEAFF. CDR3 nucleotide sequence: TGCGCCAGCAGCGGAACGACAGGGGTGAACACTGAAGCTTTCTTT.

This clone was recorded a few times. The J gene is TRBJ1-5, the V gene TRBV30; 9 bases align to TRBD1. The CDR3 runs 16 residues. Germline V lookup: CDR1 GTSNPN, CDR2 SVGIG (reference sequence). V dropped 5 bases and J dropped 1; count of bases not matched to a gene: 9. CDR3 DNA: TGTGCCTGGGCTACAGGGGGCGCGATGAGCAATCAGCCCCAGCATTTT. Translated: CAWATGGAMSNQPQHF. Combining the CDR3 with reference TRBV30 and TRBJ1-5 gives the whole variable domain SQTIHQWPATLVQPVGSPLSLECTVEGTSNPNLYWYRQAAGRGLQLLFYSVGIGQISSEVPQNLSASRPQDRQFILSSKKLLLSDSGFYLCAWATGGAMSNQPQHFGDGTRLSIL.

This chain joins TRBV6-5 and TRBJ2-7; 8 bases agree with TRBD2. CDR1 is MNHEY and CDR2 is SVGAGI in the germline V gene. This CDR3 comprises 16 residues. V was pared by 3 bases and J by 2 bases, with 9 bases of the junction left unmatched. The CDR3 here is CASSYDERGLPYEQYF. The CDR3 coding sequence is TGTGCCAGCAGTTATGACGAGCGGGGGTTACCCTACGAGCAGTACTTC.

This clone was seen a handful of times. The chain employs TRBV6-5 and TRBJ2-7; no definite D call. CDR1 is MNHEY, CDR2 SVGAGI, per germline. Trimming pared 10 bases from V and 3 bases from J, leaving 16 bases between. The CDR3 covers 13 residues. As DNA, the CDR3 is TGTGCCATCACCCTCGGGCAAGACTACGAGCAGTACTTC. This gives the protein CAITLGQDYEQYF.

This clone was detected only a few times. The chain couples TRBV7-2 to TRBJ2-5; 7 positions match TRBD2. J lost 5 bases, V lost 11 bases, and 8 bases had no gene match. The CDR3 covers 12 residues. Germline V gene lookup returns CDR1 SGHTA and CDR2 FQGNSA. CDR3 in DNA: TGTGCCGGGCAAGCGGGAACTGAGACCCAGTACTTC. Amino acid sequence: CAGQAGTETQYF.

About this clone itself: This specimen includes other DNA sequences encoding the same CDR3. The chain joins TRBV2 to TRBJ2-1; 10 bases are a match to TRBD2. Losses at the gene ends were 5 bases for V and 1 base for J; bases not matched to a gene: 2. Germline CDR1 SNHLY, CDR2 FYNNEI. The CDR3 length is 15 residues. The CDR3 DNA is TGTGCCAGCAGTCTAGCGGGGGCTTCCTACAATGAGCAGTTCTTC. It yields the protein CASSLAGASYNEQFF.

This clone appeared a few times. The genes are TRBV7-6 and TRBJ1-2; 9 bases fit TRBD1. The CDR3 contains 15 residues. J gave up 4 bases and V 1 base, and 4 bases lay outside the gene matches. Germline V gene lookup returns CDR1 SGHVS and CDR2 FNYEAQ. CDR3 sequence: CASSLGDRGAYGYTF. The CDR3 coding sequence is TGTGCCAGCAGCTTAGGAGACAGGGGGGCCTATGGCTACACCTTC.

CDR3 protein: CAWSEGGTGLVTEAFF. In DNA form, the CDR3 reads TGTGCCTGGAGTGAAGGTGGGACAGGGCTCGTCACTGAAGCTTTCTTT. The V gene is TRBV30, the J gene TRBJ1-1, with 9 bases aligning to TRBD1. The CDR3 extends over 16 amino acids. Germline lookup yields CDR1 GTSNPN and CDR2 SVGIG (reference sequence). The V segment lost 1 base and the J segment 4 bases; nucleotides outside the gene matches: 10. The whole variable domain, filled in from reference TRBV30 and TRBJ1-1, reads SQTIHQWPATLVQPVGSPLSLECTVEGTSNPNLYWYRQAAGRGLQLLFYSVGIGQISSEVPQNLSASRPQDRQFILSSKKLLLSDSGFYLCAWSEGGTGLVTEAFFGQGTRLTVV.

The gene calls are TRBV6-5 and TRBJ1-2, with a possible D match to TRBD1 (5 bases). Germline V CDR1 and CDR2: MNHEY, SVGAGI. Trimming pared 8 bases from V and 2 bases from J, leaving 9 bases between. This CDR3 region has 12 residues. The DNA for the CDR3 is TGTGCCAGCCACCAGGGCAACTATGGCTACACCTTC. This gives the protein CASHQGNYGYTF.

The chain is built from TRBV28 and TRBJ2-7, with TRBD1 matching 8 bases. This CDR3 is built from 15 residues. Germline CDR1 is MDHEN and CDR2 is SYDVKM. The V segment lost 1 base and the J segment 4 bases; nucleotides outside the gene matches: 6. CDR3 residues: CASSLYGTGDYEQYF. The CDR3 nucleotides are TGTGCCAGCAGTTTATATGGGACAGGTGATTACGAGCAGTACTTC.

This clone came up a few times. This chain links TRBV7-9 with TRBJ2-1; D unresolved. With 5 bases removed from V and 4 bases from J, the gap between germline ends came to 18 bases. The CDR3 has 16 amino acids. Germline assignment: CDR1 SEHNR and CDR2 FQNEAQ (reference sequence). In DNA form, the CDR3 reads TGTGCCAGCAGCGCAGACGACGGTATAAGTTACAATGAGCAGTTCTTC. The encoded protein is CASSADDGISYNEQFF.

This clone was seen more than once but under ten times. The V gene is TRBV25-1, the J gene TRBJ2-1; D ambiguous. CDR3 length: 13 amino acids. V gave up 6 bases and J gave up 7 bases, with 13 bases separating them. The germline V gene has CDR1 MGHDK and CDR2 SYGVNS. The CDR3 DNA sequence: TGTGCCAGCAGCGACCGTGTGTTGAATGAGCAGTTCTTC. Translated, it gives CASSDRVLNEQFF.

The chain couples TRBV5-4 to TRBJ2-1; maybe TRBD2 (6 bases). The CDR3 is 15 amino acids. The V and J ends lost 4 bases and 10 bases respectively, with 21 bases between them. Germline-derived CDR1 and CDR2 are SGHNT and YYREEE (reference sequence). CDR3 amino acids: CASSPIGTLHDEQFF. CDR3 bases: TGTGCCAGCAGCCCTATCGGGACTCTTCATGACGAGCAGTTCTTC.

The sample holds a few counts of this clone. V and J are TRBV6-6 and TRBJ1-1; D ambiguous. Deletions cut 2 bases from V and 6 bases from J, with 16 bases between. The CDR3 extends over 15 amino acids. CDR1 is MNHNY and CDR2 is SVGAGI in the germline V gene (reference sequence). The CDR3: CASSYGGLSSAEAFF. CDR3 DNA sequence: TGTGCCAGCAGTTACGGAGGACTGAGTTCGGCTGAAGCTTTCTTT.